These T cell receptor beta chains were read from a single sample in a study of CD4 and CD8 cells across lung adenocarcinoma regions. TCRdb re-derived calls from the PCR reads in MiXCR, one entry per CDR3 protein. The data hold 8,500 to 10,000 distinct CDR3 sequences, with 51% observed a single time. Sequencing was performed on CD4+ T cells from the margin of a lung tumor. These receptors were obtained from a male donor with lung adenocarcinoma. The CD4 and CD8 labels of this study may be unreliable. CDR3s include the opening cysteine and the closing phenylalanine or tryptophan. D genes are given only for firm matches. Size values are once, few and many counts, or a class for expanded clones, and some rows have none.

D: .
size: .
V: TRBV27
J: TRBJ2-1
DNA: TGTGCCAGCCTACGTTCGGCAGGAGCTAATGAGCAGTTCTTC
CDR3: CASLRSAGANEQFF

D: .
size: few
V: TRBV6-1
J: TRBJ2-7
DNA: TGTGCCAGCAGTCCCAAGGACAGAAACACCGGGGAGCTGTACTTC
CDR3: CASSPKDRNTGELYF

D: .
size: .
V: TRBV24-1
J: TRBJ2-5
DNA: TGTGCCACCAGTGATTCATCCAGGGACTACCAAGAGACCCAGTACTTC
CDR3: CATSDSSRDYQETQYF

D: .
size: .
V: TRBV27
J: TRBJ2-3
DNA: TGTGCCAGCAGGGCCGGCGGCACAGATACCCAGTATTTT
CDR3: CASRAGGTDTQYF

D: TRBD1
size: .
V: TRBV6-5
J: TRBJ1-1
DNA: TGTGCCAGCAGTTTAACAGGGGGCGTTGAAGCTTTCTTT
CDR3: CASSLTGGVEAFF

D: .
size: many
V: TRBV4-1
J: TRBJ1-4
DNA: TGCGCCAGCAGCCACCCCGGGGTGGAGCGAGAAAAACTGTTTTTT
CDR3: CASSHPGVEREKLFF

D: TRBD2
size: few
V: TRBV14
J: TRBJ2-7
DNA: TGTGCCAGCAGCCCATTTAGCGGGAGCTTCAGGAACGAGCAGTACTTC
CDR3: CASSPFSGSFRNEQYF

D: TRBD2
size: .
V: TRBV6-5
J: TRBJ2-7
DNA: TGTGCCAGCAGTTACTCAGCGGGATCAGACTACGAGCAGTACTTC
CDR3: CASSYSAGSDYEQYF

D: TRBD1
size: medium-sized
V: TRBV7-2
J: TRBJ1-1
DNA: TGTGCCAGCAGCCCTCGGACAGGGGACATGAACACTGAAGCTTTCTTT
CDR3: CASSPRTGDMNTEAFF

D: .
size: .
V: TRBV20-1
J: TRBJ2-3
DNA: TGCAGTGCCCAGGGACTTCGCATCACAGATACGCAGTATTTT
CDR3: CSAQGLRITDTQYF

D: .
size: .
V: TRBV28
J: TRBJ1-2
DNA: TGTGCCAGCAGTTTAGAGGGATGGAACTATGGCTACACCTTC
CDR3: CASSLEGWNYGYTF

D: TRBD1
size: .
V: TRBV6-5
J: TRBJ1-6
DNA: TGTGCCAGCAGTTACACGACAGGGGAGGATTCACCCCTCCACTTT
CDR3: CASSYTTGEDSPLHF

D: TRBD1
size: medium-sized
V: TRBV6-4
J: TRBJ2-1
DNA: TGTGCCAGCAGTGACGAGGCGGGACAGGGTTACAATGAGCAGTTCTTC
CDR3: CASSDEAGQGYNEQFF

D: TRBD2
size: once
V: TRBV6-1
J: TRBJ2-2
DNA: TGTGCCAGCAGCCAATCGGGCGGGGGGGCAGTTGCCGGGGAGCTGTTTTTT
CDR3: CASSQSGGGAVAGELFF

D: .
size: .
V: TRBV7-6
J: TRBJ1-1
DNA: TGTGCCAGCAGCAAGGACCAGAACACTGAAGACTTCTTC
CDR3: CASSKDQNTEDFF

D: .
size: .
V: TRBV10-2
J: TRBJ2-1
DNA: TGCGCCAGCAGTTCCCGGAGTGAGCAGTTCTTC
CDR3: CASSSRSEQFF

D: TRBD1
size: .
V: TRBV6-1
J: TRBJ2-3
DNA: TGTGCCAGCAGCGCACCCACAGGGGCCGATATTCAGTATTTT
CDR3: CASSAPTGADIQYF

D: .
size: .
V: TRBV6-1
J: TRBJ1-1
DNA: TGTGCCAGCTCAAGGGACTGGTCCACTGAAGCTTTCTTT
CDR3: CASSRDWSTEAFF

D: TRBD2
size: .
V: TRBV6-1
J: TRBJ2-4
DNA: TGTGCCAGCACCTCCGCGGGAGTAGCGGGGCTGAGAGGCAAAAATACGCAGTACTTC
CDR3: CASTSAGVAGLRGKNTQYF

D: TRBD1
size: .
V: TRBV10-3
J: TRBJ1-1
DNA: TGTGCCATCAGGGCAGGGACAGGGGCGCCTGAAGCTTTCTTT
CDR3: CAIRAGTGAPEAFF

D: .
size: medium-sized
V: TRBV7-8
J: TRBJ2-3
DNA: TGTGCCAGCAGCCTCGAGCGTTCGGGAGGCACAGATACGCAGTATTTT
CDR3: CASSLERSGGTDTQYF

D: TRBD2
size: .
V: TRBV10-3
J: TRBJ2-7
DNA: TGTGCCATCAGTGGGACTAGCTACGAGCAGTACTTC
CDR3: CAISGTSYEQYF

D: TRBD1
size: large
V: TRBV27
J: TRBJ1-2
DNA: TGTGCCAGCAGTCTAGACAGGGCGGGTGGTAACTATGGCTACACCTTC
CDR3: CASSLDRAGGNYGYTF

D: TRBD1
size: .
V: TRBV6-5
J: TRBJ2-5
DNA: TGTGCCAGCAATAACTATGGACAGGGAATAGAGACCCAGTACTTC
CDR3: CASNNYGQGIETQYF

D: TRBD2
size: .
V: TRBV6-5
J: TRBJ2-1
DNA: TGTGCCAGCAGTTACAGGACTAGCGGATTTCATGAGCAGTTCTTC
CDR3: CASSYRTSGFHEQFF

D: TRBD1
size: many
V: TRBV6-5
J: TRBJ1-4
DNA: TGTGCCAGCAGTAGCTCGACAGGGGGCTCGGAAAAACTGTTTTTT
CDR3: CASSSSTGGSEKLFF

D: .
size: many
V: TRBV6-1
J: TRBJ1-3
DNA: TGTGCCAGCAGTCCCTTTTGGGTTACTGGAAACACCATATATTTT
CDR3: CASSPFWVTGNTIYF

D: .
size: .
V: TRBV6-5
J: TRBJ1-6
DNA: TGTGCCAGCAGTTACGATTCCGGGCCAGCAACTTATAATTCACCCCTCCACTTT
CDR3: CASSYDSGPATYNSPLHF

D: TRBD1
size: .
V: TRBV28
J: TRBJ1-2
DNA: TGTGCCAGCAGCCCAGGGGGCCGGAACTATGGCTACACCTTC
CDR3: CASSPGGRNYGYTF

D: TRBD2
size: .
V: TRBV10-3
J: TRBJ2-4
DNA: TGTGCCATCAGTGGCCCTACGGGGGGGAGAGCCACAAATACGCAGTACTTC
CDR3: CAISGPTGGRATNTQYF

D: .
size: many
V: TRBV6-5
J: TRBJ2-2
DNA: TGTGCCAGCAGTTATCCACCCGGGACTTCCACCGGGGAGCTGTTTTTT
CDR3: CASSYPPGTSTGELFF

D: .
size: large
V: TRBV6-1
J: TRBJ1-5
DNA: TGTGCCAGCAGTGACGAGGGGACGGCTAGCAATCAGCCCCAGCATTTT
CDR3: CASSDEGTASNQPQHF

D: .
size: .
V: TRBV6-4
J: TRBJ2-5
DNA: TGTGCCAGCGGTGACGCGGGCGGCGCCCAAGAGACCCAGTACTTC
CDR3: CASGDAGGAQETQYF

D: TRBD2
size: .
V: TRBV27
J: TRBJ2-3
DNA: TGTGCCAGCAGTAGGTCGGCTAGCGGAGGCACAGATACGCAGTATTTT
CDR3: CASSRSASGGTDTQYF

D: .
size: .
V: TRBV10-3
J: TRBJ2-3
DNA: TGTGCCACCACGCGGATGAGAGGTCAGAATATTCAGTACTTT
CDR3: CATTRMRGQNIQYF

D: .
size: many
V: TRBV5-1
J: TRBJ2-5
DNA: TGCGCCAGCAGTTTAAATCCCGACGGGGAGACCCAGTACTTC
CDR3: CASSLNPDGETQYF

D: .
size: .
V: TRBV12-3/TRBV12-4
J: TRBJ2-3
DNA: TGTGCCAGCAGTTTACGGGTAACCCAGTACTTT
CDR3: CASSLRVTQYF

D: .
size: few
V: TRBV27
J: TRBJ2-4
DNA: TGTGCCAGCAGCCTGAGGGGGGGGATAGCCAAAAACATTCAGTACTTC
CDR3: CASSLRGGIAKNIQYF